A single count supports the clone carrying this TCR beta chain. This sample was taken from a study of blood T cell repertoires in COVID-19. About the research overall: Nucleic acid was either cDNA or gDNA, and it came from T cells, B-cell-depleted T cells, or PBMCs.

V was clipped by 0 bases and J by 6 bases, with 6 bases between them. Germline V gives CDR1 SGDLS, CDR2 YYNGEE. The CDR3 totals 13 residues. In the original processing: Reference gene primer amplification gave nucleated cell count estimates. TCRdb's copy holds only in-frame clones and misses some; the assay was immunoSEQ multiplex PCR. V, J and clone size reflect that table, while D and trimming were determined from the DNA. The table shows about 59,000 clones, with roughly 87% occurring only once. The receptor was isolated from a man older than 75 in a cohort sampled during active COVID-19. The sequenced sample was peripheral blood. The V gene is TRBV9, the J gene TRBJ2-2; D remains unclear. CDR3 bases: TGTGCCAGCAGCGTAGAGAGGTCCGGGGAGCTGTTTTTT. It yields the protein CASSVERSGELFF.